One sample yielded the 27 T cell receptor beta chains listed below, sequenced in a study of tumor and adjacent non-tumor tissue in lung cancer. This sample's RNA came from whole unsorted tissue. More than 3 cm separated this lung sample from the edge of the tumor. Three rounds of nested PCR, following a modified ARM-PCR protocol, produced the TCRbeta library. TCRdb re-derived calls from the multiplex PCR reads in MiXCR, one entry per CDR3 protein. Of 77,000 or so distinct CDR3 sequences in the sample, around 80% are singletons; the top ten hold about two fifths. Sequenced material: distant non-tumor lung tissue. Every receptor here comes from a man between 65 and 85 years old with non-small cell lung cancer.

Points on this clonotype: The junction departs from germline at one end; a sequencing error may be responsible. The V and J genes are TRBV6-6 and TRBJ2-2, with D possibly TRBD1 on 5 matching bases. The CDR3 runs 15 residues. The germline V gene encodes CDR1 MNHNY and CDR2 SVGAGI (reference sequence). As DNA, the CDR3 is TGTGCCAGCAGACAGGCTATTGGGAACATCGGGGAGCTGTTTTTT. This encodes CASRQAIGNIGELFF.

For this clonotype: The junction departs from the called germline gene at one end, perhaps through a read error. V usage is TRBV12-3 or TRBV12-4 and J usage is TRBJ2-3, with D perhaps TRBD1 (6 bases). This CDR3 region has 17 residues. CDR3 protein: CANSFRIGDIVTDTQYF. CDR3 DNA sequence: TGTGCCAACAGTTTTCGCATAGGGGACATTGTGACAGATACGCAGTATTTT.

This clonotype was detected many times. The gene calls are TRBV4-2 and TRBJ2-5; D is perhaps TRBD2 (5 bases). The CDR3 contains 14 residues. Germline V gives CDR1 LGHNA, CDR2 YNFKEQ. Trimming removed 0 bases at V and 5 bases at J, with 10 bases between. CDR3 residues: CASSQDGGWETQYF. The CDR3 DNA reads TGTGCCAGCAGCCAAGATGGCGGGTGGGAGACCCAGTACTTC.

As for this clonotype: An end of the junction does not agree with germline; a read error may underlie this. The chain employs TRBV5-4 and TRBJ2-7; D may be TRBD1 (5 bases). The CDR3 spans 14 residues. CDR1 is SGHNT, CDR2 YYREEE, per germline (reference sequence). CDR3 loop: CPSSSNRNSYEQYF. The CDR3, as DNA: TGTCCCAGCAGCTCAAACAGGAACTCCTACGAGCAGTACTTT. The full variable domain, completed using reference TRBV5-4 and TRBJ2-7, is ETGVTQSPTHLIKTRGQQVTLRCSSQSGHNTVSWYQQALGQGPQFIFQYYREEENGRGNFPPRFSGLQFPNYSSELNVNALELDDSALYLCPSSSNRNSYEQYFGPGTRLTVT.

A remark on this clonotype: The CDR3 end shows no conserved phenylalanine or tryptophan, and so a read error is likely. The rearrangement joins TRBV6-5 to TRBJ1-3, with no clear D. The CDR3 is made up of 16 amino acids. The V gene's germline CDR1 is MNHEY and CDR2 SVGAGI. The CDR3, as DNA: TGCACCAGCAGTTACTCGTTCGAGAGCTCTGGAAACACCATATATTCT. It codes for CTSSYSFESSGNTIYS.

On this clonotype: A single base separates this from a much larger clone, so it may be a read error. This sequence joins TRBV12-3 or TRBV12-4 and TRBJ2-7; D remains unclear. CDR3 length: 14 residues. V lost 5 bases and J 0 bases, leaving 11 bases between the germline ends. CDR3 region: CASSLSADSYEQYF. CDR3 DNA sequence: TGTGCCAGCAGTCTTTCTGCGGACTCCTACGAGCAGTACTTC.

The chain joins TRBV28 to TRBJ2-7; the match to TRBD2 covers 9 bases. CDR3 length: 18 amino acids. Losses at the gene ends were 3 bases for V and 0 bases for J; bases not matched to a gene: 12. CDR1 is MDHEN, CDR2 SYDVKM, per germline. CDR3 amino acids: CASSLPSGVAGDSYEQYF. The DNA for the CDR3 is TGTGCCAGCAGTTTGCCCTCTGGTGTAGCGGGAGACTCCTACGAGCAGTACTTC.

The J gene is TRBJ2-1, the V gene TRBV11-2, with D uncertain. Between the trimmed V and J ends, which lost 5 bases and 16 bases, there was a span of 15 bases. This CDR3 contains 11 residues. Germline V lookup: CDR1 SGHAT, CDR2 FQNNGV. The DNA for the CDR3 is TGTGCCAGCAGCCTGGGCAATGAGTATTTCTTC. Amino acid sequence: CASSLGNEYFF.

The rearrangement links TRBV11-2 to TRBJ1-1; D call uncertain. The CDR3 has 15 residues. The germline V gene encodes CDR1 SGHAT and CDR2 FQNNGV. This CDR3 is CPNSFANSRNTEAFF. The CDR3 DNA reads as TGTCCCAATAGCTTCGCCAATTCAAGGAACACTGAAGCTTTCTTT.

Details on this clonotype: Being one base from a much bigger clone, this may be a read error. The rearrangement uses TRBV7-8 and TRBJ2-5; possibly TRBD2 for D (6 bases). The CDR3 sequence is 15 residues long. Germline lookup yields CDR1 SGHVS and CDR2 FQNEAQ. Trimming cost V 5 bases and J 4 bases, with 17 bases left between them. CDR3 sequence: CASSPRSGPLETQYF. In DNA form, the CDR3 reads TGTGCCAGCAGCCCCCGGAGCGGGCCTCTAGAGACCCAGTACTTC.

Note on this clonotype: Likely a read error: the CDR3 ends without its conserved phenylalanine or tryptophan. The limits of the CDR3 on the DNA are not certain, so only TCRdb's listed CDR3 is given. CDR3 amino acids: CASMDRGAEVFS. V and J are TRBV10-2 and TRBJ1-1; the table calls TRBD1, which could not be checked here. Termini included, the CDR3 measures 12 amino acids. Germline V gives CDR1 WSHSY, CDR2 SAAADI.

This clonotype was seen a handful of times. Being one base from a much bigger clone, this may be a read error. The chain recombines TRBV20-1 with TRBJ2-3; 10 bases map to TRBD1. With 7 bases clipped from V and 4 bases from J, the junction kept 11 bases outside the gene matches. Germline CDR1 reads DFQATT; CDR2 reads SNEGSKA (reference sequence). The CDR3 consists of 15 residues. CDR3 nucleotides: TGCAGTGTTAAGATTGGACAGGGGGTCCCAGATACGCAGTATTTT. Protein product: CSVKIGQGVPDTQYF.

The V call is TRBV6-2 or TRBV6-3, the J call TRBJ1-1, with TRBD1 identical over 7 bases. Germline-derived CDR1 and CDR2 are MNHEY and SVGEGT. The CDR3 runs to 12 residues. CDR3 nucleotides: TGTACAAGCAGGGACAGGAACACTGAAGCTTTCTTT. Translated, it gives CTSRDRNTEAFF.

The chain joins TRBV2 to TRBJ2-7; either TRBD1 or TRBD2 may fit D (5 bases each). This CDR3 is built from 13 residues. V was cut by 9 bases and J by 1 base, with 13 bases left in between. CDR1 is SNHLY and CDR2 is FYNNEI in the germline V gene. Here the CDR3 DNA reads TGTGCCAGTTGGGACGGAGTTTCCTACGAGCAGTACTTC. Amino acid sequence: CASWDGVSYEQYF.

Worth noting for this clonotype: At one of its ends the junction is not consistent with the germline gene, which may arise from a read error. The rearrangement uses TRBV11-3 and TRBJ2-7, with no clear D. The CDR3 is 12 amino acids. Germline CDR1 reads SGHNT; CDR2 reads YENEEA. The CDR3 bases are TGTGCCAGCAGCTTAGTTCGATACGAGCACTACTTC. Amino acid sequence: CASSLVRYEHYF.

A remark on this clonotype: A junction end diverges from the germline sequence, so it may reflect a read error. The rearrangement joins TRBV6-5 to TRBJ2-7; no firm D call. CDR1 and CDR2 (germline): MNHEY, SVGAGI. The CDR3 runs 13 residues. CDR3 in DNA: TGTGGCAGCAGTTACACAGACTCATACGAGCAGTACTTC. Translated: CGSSYTDSYEQYF.

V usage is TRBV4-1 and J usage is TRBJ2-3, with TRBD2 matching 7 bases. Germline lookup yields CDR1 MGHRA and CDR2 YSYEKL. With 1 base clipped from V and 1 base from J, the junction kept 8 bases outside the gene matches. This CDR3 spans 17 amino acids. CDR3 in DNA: TGCGCCAGCAGCCAAGGCGGGGGACTCTCTGGCACAGATACGCAGTATTTT. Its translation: CASSQGGGLSGTDTQYF.

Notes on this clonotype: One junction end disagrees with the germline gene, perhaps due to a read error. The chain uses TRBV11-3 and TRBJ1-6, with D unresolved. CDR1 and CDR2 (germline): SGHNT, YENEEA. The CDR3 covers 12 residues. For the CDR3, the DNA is TGTGCCAGCTGGGGATGTAATTCACCCTTCCACTTT. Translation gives CASWGCNSPFHF. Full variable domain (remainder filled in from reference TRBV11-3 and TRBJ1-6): EAGVVQSPRYKIIEKKQPVAFWCNPISGHNTLYWYLQNLGQGPELLIRYENEEAVDDSQLPKDRFSAERLKGVDSTLKIQPAELGDSAVYLCASWGCNSPFHFGNGTRLTVT.

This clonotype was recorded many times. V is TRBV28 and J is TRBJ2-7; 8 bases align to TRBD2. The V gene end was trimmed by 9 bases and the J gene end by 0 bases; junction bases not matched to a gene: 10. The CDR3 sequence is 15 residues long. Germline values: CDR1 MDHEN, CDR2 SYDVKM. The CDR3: CASKLGLAGSYEQYF. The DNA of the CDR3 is TGTGCCAGTAAATTAGGGCTAGCGGGCTCCTACGAGCAGTACTTC.

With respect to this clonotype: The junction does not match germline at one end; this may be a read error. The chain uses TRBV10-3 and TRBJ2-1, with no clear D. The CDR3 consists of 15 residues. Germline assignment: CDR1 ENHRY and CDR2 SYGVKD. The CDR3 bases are TGTGCCATCAATGAGAAGGGCAGCTCCTACAATGAGCATTTCTTC. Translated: CAINEKGSSYNEHFF.

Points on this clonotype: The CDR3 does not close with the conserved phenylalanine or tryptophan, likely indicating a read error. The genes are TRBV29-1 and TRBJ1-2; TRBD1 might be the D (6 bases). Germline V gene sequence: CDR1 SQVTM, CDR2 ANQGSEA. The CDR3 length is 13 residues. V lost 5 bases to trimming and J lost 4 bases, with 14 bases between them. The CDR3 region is CSVLQTGTYGYTL. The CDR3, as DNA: TGCAGCGTTCTCCAGACAGGAACCTATGGCTACACCTTA.

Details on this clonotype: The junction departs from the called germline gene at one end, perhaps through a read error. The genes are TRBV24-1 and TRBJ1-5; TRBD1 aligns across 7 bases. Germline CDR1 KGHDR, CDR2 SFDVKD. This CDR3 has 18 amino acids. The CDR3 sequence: CASSDGQVEPHQGKPQHF. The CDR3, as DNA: TGTGCCAGCAGTGACGGACAGGTAGAGCCCCACCAAGGGAAGCCCCAGCATTTT.

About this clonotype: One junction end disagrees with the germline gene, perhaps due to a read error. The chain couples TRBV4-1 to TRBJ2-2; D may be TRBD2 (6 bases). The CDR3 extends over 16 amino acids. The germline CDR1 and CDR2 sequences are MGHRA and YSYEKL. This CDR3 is CASSQERISGIGELFF. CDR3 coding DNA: TGTGCCAGCAGCCAAGAGCGGATTAGCGGCATCGGGGAGCTGTTTTTT.

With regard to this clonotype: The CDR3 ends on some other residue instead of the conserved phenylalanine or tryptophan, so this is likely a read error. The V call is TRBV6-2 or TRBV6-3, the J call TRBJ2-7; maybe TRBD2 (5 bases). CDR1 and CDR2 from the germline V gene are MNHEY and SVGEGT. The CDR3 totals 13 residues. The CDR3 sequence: CACSYGESYEQYS. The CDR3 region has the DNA TGTGCCTGCAGTTACGGGGAATCCTACGAGCAGTACTCC.

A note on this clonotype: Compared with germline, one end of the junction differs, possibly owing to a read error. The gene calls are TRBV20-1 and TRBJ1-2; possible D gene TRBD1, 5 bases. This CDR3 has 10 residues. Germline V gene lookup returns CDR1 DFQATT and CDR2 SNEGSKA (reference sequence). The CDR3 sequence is CSTDNYGYIF. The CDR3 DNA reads TGCAGTACGGACAACTATGGCTACATCTTC.

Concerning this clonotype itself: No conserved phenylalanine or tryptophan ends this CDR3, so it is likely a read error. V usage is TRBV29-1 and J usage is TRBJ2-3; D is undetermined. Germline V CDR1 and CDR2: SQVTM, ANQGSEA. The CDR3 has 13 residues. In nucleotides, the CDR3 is TGCAGCGTTGAAGAAGTATTAGCAGATACACAGTATTTG. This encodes CSVEEVLADTQYL.

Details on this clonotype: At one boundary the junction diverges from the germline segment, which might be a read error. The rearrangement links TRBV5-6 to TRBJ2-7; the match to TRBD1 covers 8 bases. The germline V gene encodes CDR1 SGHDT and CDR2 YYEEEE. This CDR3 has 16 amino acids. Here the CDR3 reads CASSSVLRDRTYKQYF. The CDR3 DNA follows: TGTGCCAGCAGTTCCGTTCTCCGGGACAGGACCTACAAGCAGTACTTC.